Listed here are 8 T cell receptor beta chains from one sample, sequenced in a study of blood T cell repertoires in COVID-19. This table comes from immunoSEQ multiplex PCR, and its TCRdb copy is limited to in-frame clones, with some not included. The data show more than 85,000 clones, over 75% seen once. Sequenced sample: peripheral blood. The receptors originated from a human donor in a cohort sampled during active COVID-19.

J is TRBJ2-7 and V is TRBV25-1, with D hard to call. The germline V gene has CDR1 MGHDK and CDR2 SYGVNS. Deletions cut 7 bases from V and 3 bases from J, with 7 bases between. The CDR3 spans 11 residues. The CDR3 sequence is CASNSIYEQYF. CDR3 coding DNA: TGTGCCAGCAATTCAATCTACGAGCAGTACTTC.

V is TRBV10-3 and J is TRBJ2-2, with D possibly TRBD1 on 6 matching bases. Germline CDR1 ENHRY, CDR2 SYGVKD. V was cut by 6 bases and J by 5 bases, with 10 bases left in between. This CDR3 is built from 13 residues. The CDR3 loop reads CAISSGETGELFF. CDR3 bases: TGTGCCATCAGCTCAGGGGAAACCGGGGAGCTGTTTTTT.

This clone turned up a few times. The CDR3 nucleotides read TGTGCCAGCAGTGAAGCGGGACTAGCGGGGCCTCCGTACTTC. It yields the protein CASSEAGLAGPPYF. The chain combines TRBV2 with TRBJ2-7, with 13 bases identical to TRBD2. This CDR3 is 14 amino acids long. Losses at the gene ends were 0 bases for V and 12 bases for J; bases not matched to a gene: 5. Per germline, CDR1 SNHLY and CDR2 FYNNEI.

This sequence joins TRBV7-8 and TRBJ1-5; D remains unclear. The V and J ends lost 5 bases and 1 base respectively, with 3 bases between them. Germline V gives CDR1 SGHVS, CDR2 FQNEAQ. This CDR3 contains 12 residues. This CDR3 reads CASSPSNQPQHF. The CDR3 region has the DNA TGTGCCAGCAGCCCGAGCAATCAGCCCCAGCATTTT.

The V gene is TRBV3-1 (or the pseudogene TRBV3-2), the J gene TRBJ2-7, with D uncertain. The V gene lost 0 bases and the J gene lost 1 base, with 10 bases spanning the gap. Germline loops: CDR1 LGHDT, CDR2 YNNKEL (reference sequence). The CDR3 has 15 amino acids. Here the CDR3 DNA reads TGTGCCAGCAGCCAAGAGATTCGTCAGTCCTACGAGCAGTACTTC. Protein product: CASSQEIRQSYEQYF.

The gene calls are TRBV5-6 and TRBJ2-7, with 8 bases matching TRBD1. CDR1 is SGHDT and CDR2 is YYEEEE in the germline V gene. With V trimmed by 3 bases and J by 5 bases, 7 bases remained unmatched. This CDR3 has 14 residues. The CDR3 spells CASSSDRVHHEQYF. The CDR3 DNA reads TGTGCCAGCAGCTCGGACAGGGTTCATCACGAGCAGTACTTC.

The CDR3 DNA follows: TGTGCCAGCAGTTATCGGAGTAGGCGGAACACTGAAGCTTTCTTT. Its translation: CASSYRSRRNTEAFF. J is TRBJ1-1 and V is TRBV6-5; unclear D gene. Trimming removed 3 bases at V and 1 base at J, with 12 bases between. The CDR3 is made up of 15 amino acids. The V gene's germline CDR1 is MNHEY and CDR2 SVGAGI.

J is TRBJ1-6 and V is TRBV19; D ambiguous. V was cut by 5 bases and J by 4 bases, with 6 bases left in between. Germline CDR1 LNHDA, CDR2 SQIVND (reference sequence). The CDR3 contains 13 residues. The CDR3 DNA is TGTGCCAGTAGTTCGGGTTATAATTCACCCCTCCACTTT. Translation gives CASSSGYNSPLHF.